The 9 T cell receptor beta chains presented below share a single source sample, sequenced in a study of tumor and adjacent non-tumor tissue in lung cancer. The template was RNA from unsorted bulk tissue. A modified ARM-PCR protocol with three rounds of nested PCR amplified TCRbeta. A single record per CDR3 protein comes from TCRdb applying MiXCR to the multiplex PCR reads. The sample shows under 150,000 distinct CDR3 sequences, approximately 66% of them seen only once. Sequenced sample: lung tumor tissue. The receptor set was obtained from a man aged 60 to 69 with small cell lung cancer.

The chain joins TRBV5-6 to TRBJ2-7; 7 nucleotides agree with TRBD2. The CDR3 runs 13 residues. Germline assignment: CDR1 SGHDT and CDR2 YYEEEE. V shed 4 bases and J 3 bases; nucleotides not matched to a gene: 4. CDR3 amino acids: CASSAGVGYEQYF. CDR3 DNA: TGTGCCAGCAGCGCGGGGGTGGGCTACGAGCAGTACTTC.

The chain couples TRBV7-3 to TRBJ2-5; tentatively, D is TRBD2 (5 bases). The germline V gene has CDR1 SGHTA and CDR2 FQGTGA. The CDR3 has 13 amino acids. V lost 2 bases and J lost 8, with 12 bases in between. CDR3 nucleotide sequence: TGTGCCAGCAGCTTACAGGACTTAGGAACCCAGTACTTC. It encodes CASSLQDLGTQYF. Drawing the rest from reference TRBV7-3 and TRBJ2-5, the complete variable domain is GAGVSQTPSNKVTEKGKYVELRCDPISGHTALYWYRQSLGQGPEFLIYFQGTGAADDSGLPNDRFFAVRPEGSVSTLKIQRTERGDSAVYLCASSLQDLGTQYFGPGTRLLVL.

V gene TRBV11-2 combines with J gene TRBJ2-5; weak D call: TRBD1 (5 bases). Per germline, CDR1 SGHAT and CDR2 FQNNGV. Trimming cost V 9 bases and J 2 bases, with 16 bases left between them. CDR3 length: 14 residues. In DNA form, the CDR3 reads TGTGCCAGTAGCCCTGGACATAGGCAAGAGACCCAGTACTTC. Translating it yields CASSPGHRQETQYF.

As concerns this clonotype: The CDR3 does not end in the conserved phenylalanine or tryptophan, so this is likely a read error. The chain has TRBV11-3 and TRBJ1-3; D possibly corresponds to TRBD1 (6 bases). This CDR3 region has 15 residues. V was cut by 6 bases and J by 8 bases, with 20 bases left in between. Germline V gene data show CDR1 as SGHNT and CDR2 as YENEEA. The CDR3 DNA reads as TGTGCCAGCAGTTTCCTAACAGGGCCGGGAGACACCATATATTTG. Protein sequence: CASSFLTGPGDTIYL.

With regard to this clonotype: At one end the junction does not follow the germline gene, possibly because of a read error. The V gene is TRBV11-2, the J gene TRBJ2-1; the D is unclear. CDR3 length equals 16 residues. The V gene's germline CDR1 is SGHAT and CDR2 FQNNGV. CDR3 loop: CASSLAVRTSYNEQFF. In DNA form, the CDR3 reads TGTGCCAGCAGCTTAGCGGTGAGGACCTCCTACAATGAGCAGTTCTTT. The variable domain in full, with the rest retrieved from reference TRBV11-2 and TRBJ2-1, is EAGVAQSPRYKIIEKRQSVAFWCNPISGHATLYWYQQILGQGPKLLIQFQNNGVVDDSQLPKDRFSAERLKGVDSTLKIQPAKLEDSAVYLCASSLAVRTSYNEQFFGPGTRLTVL.

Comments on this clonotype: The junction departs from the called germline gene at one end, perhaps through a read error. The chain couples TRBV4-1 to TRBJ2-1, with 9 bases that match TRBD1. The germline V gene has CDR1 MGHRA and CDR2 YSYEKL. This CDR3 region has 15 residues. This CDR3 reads CANSLRQGERGEQFF. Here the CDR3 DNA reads TGCGCCAACAGCCTCCGACAGGGGGAAAGGGGTGAGCAGTTCTTC.

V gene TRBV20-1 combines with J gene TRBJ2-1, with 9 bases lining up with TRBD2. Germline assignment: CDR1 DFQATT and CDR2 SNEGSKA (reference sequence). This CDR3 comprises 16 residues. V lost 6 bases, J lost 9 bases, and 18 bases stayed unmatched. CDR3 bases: TGCAGTGCCCGCGCGTCTAGCGGGACGAGGTTGGGTGAGCAGTTCTTC. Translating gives CSARASSGTRLGEQFF.

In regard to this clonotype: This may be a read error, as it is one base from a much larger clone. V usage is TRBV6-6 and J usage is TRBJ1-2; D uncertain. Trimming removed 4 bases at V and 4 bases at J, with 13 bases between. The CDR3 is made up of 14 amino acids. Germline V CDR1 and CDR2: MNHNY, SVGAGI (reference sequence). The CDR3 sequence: CASSCGQDLYGYTF. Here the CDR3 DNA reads TGTGCCAGCAGTTGTGGTCAGGACCTCTATGGCTACACCTTC.

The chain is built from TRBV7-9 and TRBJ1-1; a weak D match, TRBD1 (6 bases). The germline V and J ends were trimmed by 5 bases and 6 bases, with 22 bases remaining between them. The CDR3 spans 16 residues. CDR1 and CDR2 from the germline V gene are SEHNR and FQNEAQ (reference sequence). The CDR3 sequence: CASSHRAGGAWSEAFF. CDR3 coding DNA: TGTGCCAGCAGCCACCGTGCGGGGGGCGCTTGGTCTGAAGCTTTCTTT.